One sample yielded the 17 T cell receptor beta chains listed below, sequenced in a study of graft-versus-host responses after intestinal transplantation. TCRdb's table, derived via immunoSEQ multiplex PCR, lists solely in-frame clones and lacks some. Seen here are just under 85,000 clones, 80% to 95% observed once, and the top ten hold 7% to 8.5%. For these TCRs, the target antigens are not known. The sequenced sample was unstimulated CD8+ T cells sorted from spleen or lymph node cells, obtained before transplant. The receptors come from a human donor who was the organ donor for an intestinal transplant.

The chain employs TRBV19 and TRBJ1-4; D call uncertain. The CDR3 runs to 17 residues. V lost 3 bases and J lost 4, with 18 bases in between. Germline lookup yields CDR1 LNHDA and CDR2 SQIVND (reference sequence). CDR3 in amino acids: CASSIAAEPPINEKLFF. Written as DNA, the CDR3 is TGTGCCAGTAGTATTGCGGCCGAGCCTCCAATTAATGAAAAACTGTTTTTT.

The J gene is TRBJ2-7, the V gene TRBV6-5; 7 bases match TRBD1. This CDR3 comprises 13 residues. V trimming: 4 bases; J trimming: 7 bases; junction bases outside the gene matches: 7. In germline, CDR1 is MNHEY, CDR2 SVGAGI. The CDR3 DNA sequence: TGTGCCAGCAGTTCTCACGACAGGGCGGAGCAGTACTTC. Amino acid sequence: CASSSHDRAEQYF.

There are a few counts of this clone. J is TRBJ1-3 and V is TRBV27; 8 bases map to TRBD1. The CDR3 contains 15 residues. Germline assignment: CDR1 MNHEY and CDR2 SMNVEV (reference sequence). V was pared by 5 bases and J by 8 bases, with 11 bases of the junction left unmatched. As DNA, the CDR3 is TGTGCCAGCAGTCTCAGCGGGACAGGAGGAGACACCATATATTTT. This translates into CASSLSGTGGDTIYF.

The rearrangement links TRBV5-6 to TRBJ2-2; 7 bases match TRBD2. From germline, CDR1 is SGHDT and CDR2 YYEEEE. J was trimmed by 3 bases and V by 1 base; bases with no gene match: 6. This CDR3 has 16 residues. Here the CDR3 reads CASSLYGEGDTGELFF. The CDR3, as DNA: TGTGCCAGCAGCTTGTATGGGGAGGGAGACACCGGGGAGCTGTTTTTT.

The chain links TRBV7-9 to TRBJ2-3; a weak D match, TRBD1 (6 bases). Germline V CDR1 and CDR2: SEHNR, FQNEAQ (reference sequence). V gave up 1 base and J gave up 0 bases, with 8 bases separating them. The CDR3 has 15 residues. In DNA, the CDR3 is TGTGCCAGCAGCTTAGGGGACACCAGCACAGATACGCAGTATTTT. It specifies CASSLGDTSTDTQYF.

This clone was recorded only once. CDR3 in amino acids: CASSQSNRVSMNEQFF. The CDR3 DNA reads TGCGCCAGCAGCCAATCAAACAGGGTCTCGATGAATGAGCAGTTCTTC. The V call is TRBV4-1, the J call TRBJ2-1, with a weak D call TRBD1 (6 bases). Germline V lookup: CDR1 MGHRA, CDR2 YSYEKL. The CDR3 length is 16 residues. Trimming removed 2 bases from V and 7 bases from J, with 18 bases in between.

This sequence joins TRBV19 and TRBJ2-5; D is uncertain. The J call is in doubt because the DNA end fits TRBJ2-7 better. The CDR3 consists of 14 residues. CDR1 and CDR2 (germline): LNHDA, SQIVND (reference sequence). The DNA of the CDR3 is TGTGCCAGTAGTCCCGCCGCAGAAACCTACGAGCAGTACTTC. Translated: CASSPAAETYEQYF.

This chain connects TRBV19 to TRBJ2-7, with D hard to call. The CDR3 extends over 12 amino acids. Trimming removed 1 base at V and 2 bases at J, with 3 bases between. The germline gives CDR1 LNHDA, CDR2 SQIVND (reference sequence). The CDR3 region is CASSIGAYEQYF. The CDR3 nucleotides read TGTGCCAGTAGTATAGGGGCCTACGAGCAGTACTTC.

The CDR3, as DNA: TGTGCCTGGAGTCTAGCGGGTTTCACAGATACGCAGTATTTT. Encoded protein: CAWSLAGFTDTQYF. The chain joins TRBV30 to TRBJ2-3; TRBD2 aligns across 8 bases. This CDR3 has 14 amino acids. The V segment lost 2 bases and the J segment 2 bases; nucleotides outside the gene matches: 3. CDR1 GTSNPN and CDR2 SVGIG come from the germline V gene (reference sequence).

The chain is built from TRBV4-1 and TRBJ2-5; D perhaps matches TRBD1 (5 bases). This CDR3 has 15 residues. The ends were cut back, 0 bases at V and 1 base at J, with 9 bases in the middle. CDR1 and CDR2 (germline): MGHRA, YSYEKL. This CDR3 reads CASSQDSQGQETQYF. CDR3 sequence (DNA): TGCGCCAGCAGCCAAGATAGTCAGGGCCAAGAGACCCAGTACTTC.

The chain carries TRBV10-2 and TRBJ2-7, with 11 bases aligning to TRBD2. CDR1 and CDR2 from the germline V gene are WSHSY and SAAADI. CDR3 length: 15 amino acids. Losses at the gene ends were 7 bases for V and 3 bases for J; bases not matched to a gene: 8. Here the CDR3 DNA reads TGCGCCAGCATGGAGGAGACTAGCGGGATCTACGAGCAGTACTTC. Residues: CASMEETSGIYEQYF.

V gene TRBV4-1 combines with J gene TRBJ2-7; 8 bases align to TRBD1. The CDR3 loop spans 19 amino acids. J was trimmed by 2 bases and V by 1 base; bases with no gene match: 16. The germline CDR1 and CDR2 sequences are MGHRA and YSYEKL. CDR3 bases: TGCGCCAGCAGCCAAGGTCCCCTGCCGTGGACAGGGCTAACCTACGAGCAGTACTTC. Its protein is CASSQGPLPWTGLTYEQYF.

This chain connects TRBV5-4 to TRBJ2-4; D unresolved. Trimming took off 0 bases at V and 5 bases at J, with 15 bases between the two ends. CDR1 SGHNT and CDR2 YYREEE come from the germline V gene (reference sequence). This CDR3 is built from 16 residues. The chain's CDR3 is CASSLGGRNGQNIQYF. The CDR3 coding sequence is TGTGCCAGCAGCTTGGGAGGCCGGAATGGACAAAACATTCAGTACTTC. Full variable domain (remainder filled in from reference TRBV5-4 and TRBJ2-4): ETGVTQSPTHLIKTRGQQVTLRCSSQSGHNTVSWYQQALGQGPQFIFQYYREEENGRGNFPPRFSGLQFPNYSSELNVNALELDDSALYLCASSLGGRNGQNIQYFGAGTRLSVL.

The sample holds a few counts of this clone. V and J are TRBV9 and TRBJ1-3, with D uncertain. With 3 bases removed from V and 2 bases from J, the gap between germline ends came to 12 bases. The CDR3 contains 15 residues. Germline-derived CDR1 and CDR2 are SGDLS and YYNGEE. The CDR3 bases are TGTGCCAGCAGCGGACGGAACTGGCCTGGAAACACCATATATTTT. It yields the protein CASSGRNWPGNTIYF. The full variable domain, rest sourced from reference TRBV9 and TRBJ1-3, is DSGVTQTPKHLITATGQRVTLRCSPRSGDLSVYWYQQSLDQGLQFLIQYYNGEERAKGNILERFSAQQFPDLHSELNLSSLELGDSALYFCASSGRNWPGNTIYFGEGSWLTVV.

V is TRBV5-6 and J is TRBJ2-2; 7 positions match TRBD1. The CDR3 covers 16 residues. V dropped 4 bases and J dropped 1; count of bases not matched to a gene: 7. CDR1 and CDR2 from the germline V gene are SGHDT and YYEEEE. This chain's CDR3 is CASSVGTEMNTGELFF. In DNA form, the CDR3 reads TGTGCCAGCAGCGTTGGGACAGAAATGAACACCGGGGAGCTGTTTTTT.

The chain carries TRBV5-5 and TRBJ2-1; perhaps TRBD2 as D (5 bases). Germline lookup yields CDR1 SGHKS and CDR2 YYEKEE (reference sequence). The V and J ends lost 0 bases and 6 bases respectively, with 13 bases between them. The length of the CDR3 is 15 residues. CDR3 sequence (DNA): TGTGCCAGCAGCTTGGGTAGCGTGTTGGGCAATGAGCAGTTCTTC. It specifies CASSLGSVLGNEQFF. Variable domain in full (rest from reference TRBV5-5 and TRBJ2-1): DAGVTQSPTHLIKTRGQQVTLRCSPISGHKSVSWYQQVLGQGPQFIFQYYEKEERGRGNFPDRFSARQFPNYSSELNVNALLLGDSALYLCASSLGSVLGNEQFFGPGTRLTVL.

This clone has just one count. CDR3 DNA sequence: TGTGCCAGCAGCTTAGTGGGGACAGAAGGCTCACCCCTCCACTTT. Protein product: CASSLVGTEGSPLHF. This chain links TRBV11-2 with TRBJ1-6, with TRBD1 matching 7 bases. CDR1 SGHAT and CDR2 FQNNGV come from the germline V gene. The CDR3 is made up of 15 amino acids. V was clipped by 1 base and J by 10 bases; unmatched bases: 7.